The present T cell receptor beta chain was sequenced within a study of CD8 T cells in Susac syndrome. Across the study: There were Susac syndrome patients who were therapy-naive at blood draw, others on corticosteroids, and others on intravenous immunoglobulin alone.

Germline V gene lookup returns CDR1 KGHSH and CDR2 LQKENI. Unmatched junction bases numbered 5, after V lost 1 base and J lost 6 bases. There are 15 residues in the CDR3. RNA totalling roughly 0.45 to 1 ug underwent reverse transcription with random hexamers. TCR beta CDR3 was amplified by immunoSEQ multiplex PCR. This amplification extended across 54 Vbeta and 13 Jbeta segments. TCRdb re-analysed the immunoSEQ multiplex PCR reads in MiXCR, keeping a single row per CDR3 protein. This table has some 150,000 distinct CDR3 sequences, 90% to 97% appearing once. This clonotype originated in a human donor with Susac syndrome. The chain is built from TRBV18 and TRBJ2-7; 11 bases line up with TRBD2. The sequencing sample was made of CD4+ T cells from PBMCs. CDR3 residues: CASSPQLAGVGEQYF. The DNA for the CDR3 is TGTGCCAGCTCACCACAACTAGCGGGAGTCGGCGAGCAGTACTTC.